The clone carrying this T cell receptor beta chain showed up just once. The data are from a study of blood T cell repertoires in COVID-19. CDR1 and CDR2 from the germline V gene are SGDLS and YYNGEE. V dropped 3 bases and J dropped 2; count of bases not matched to a gene: 4. This CDR3 has 15 residues. The protocol was immunoSEQ multiplex PCR, while the TCRdb copy is restricted to in-frame clones and leaves out a portion. Seen here are under 150,000 clones, approximately 87% observed once, and the top ten hold 2% to 2.5%. This sequence was found in a man aged 50 to 59 with active COVID-19. Input material: peripheral blood. The chain couples TRBV9 to TRBJ2-1, with 8 bases fitting TRBD1. The CDR3 region is CASSAGQGTYNEQFF. CDR3 in DNA: TGTGCCAGCAGCGCCGGACAGGGTACCTACAATGAGCAGTTCTTC.